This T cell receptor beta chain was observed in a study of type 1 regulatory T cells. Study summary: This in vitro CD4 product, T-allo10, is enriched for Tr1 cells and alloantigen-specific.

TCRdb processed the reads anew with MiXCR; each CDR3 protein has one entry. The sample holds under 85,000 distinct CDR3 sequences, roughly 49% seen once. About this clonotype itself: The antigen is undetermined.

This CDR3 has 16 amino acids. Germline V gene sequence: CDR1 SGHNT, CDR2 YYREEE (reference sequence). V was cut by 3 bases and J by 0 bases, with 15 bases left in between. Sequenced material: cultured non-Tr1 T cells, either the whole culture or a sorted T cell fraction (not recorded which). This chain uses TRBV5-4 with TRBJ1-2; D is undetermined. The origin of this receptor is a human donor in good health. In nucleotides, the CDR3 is TGTGCCAGCAGCTCTATTACGAGGGCAGCTAACTATGGCTACACCTTC. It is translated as CASSSITRAANYGYTF.